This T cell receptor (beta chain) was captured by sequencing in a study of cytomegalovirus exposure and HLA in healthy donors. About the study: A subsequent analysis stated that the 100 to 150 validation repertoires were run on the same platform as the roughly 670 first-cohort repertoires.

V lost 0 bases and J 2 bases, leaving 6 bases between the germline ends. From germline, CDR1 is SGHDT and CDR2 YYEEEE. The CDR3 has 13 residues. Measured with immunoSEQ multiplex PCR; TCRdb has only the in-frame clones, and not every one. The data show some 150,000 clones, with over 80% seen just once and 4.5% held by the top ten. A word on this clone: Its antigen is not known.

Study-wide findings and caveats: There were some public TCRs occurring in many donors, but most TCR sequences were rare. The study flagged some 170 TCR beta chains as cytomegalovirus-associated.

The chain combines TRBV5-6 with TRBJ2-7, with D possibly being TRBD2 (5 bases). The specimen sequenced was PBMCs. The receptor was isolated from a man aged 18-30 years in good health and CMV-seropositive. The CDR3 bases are TGTGCCAGCAGCTTGGCAGCGGCCTACGAGCAGTACTTC. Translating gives CASSLAAAYEQYF.